This is a list of T cell receptor beta chains from one sample in a study of shared clonotypes between healthy human individuals. The method was immunoSEQ multiplex PCR; TCRdb's version includes in-frame clones alone and lacks a portion of them. The data show roughly 2.1 million clones, more than 85% seen once. The sequenced sample consisted of naive CD8+ T cells from PBMCs. The receptors were sampled from a man in his late teens or twenties in good health. Some clones in this sample may be carry-over from other donors' samples. Both conserved end residues are part of each CDR3. Fields, in order: clone size, V gene, CDR3 protein. Clone size appears in some rows only: once, few, many, or a class for an expanded clone.

abundance: NA
v_gene: TRBV29-1
CDR3aa: CSARLGGTGELFF

abundance: few
v_gene: TRBV2
CDR3aa: CASREKGEGPEAFF

abundance: NA
v_gene: TRBV15
CDR3aa: CATSRDLGRVVEETQYF

abundance: NA
v_gene: TRBV9
CDR3aa: CASSVSSGSPDTQYF

abundance: NA
v_gene: TRBV13
CDR3aa: CASSSARAGGFNEQFF

abundance: NA
v_gene: TRBV7-9
CDR3aa: CASRFNYEQYF

abundance: NA
v_gene: TRBV7-3
CDR3aa: CASSLTESTYEQYF

abundance: NA
v_gene: TRBV6-5
CDR3aa: CASSYSRVADYNEQFF

abundance: NA
v_gene: TRBV9
CDR3aa: CASSVGAFPWDTEAFF

abundance: NA
v_gene: TRBV25-1
CDR3aa: CASGSSNGYTF

abundance: NA
v_gene: TRBV28
CDR3aa: CASSFDWGNEQFF

abundance: NA
v_gene: TRBV7-8
CDR3aa: CASSLAGRGNTQYF

abundance: NA
v_gene: TRBV27
CDR3aa: CASSPRDRVLFFAGELFF

abundance: few
v_gene: TRBV19
CDR3aa: CASSAGQGFNQPQHF

abundance: NA
v_gene: TRBV7-9
CDR3aa: CASSLGSGAHPPGIYGYTF

abundance: once
v_gene: TRBV6-1
CDR3aa: CASLGAGSWFF

abundance: NA
v_gene: TRBV5-1
CDR3aa: CASSEYYEQYF

abundance: once
v_gene: TRBV10-1
CDR3aa: CASSETLNTEAFF

abundance: NA
v_gene: TRBV19
CDR3aa: CASSNRENLYEQYF

abundance: NA
v_gene: TRBV5-4
CDR3aa: CASSLGNWETQYF

abundance: NA
v_gene: TRBV14
CDR3aa: CAVSRRGGYEQYF

abundance: NA
v_gene: TRBV28
CDR3aa: CASFPGTGSSWDTGELFF

abundance: NA
v_gene: TRBV27
CDR3aa: CASSLGVAGELFF

abundance: NA
v_gene: TRBV7-9
CDR3aa: CASSWGTTGEEYF

abundance: few
v_gene: TRBV27
CDR3aa: CASAVSTSGYEQYF

abundance: NA
v_gene: TRBV7-9
CDR3aa: CASSPTLGASNEKLFF

abundance: NA
v_gene: TRBV7-9
CDR3aa: CASSSTQTPYGYTF

abundance: NA
v_gene: TRBV27
CDR3aa: CASSTSASSYNEQFF

abundance: NA
v_gene: TRBV7-9
CDR3aa: CASSHPSQQYNEQFF

abundance: NA
v_gene: TRBV27
CDR3aa: CASSLMYGAEDTEAFF

abundance: once
v_gene: TRBV7-8
CDR3aa: CASSLAPGGRLETQYF

abundance: NA
v_gene: TRBV9
CDR3aa: CASSAPLEGGPSDEQYF

abundance: NA
v_gene: TRBV7-9
CDR3aa: CASSLIHTGSKNIQYF

abundance: NA
v_gene: TRBV6-5
CDR3aa: CASSADLDNEKLFF

abundance: once
v_gene: TRBV5-5
CDR3aa: CASSLGPWTVALHYEQYF

abundance: NA
v_gene: TRBV27
CDR3aa: CASSWQAHTEAFF

abundance: NA
v_gene: TRBV13
CDR3aa: CASSSQGQMGSYEQYF

abundance: NA
v_gene: TRBV7-8
CDR3aa: CASSVPGTDYEQYF

abundance: NA
v_gene: TRBV13
CDR3aa: CASSSPRQGISYEQYF

abundance: few
v_gene: TRBV9
CDR3aa: CASSETSSGTEAFF

abundance: NA
v_gene: TRBV29-1
CDR3aa: CSVTPAGNFYEQYF